These T cell receptor beta chains were read from a single sample in a study of memory CD4+ T cells and cytomegalovirus serostatus. Libraries were prepared by immunoSEQ multiplex PCR; TCRdb keeps only in-frame clonotypes and omits some of them. In the table there are some 41,000 clones, 76% of which are singletons. Sequencing was done on a sample of memory CD4+ T cells from blood. All receptors come from an adult in good health and CMV-seronegative. Each CDR3 is given with its conserved first and last residue. A D gene is named only where the DNA matches it firmly. Only part of the rows carry a size: once, few, many, or a class if the clone is expanded.

d_gene,j_gene,v_gene,abundance,CDR3nt,CDR3aa
.,TRBJ2-7,TRBV2,.,TGTGCCAGCAGTCGTCCGTACGAGCAGTACTTC,CASSRPYEQYF
TRBD1,TRBJ2-3,TRBV11-2,.,TGTGCCAGCAGCTTAGCCACAGGGGGACGATATACGCAGTATTTT,CASSLATGGRYTQYF
.,TRBJ2-3,TRBV7-2,.,TGTGCCAGCAGCAAGGGACAAGGGAGGACAGATACGCAGTATTTT,CASSKGQGRTDTQYF
TRBD1,TRBJ1-3,TRBV5-1,.,TGCGCCAGCAGCTTGAGTACAGGGGGCTCTGGAAACACCATATATTTT,CASSLSTGGSGNTIYF
.,TRBJ1-5,TRBV19,.,TGTGCCAGTAGTATAGGGGGGATCGTGAGCAATCAGCCCCAGCATTTT,CASSIGGIVSNQPQHF
.,TRBJ2-5,TRBV2,.,TGTGCCAGCCGATCCGGGACGGAGACCCAGTACTTC,CASRSGTETQYF
.,TRBJ1-2,TRBV27,.,TGTGCCAGCAGCGACAGGCGGGGCTATGGCTACACCTTC,CASSDRRGYGYTF
.,TRBJ1-4,TRBV19,.,TGTGCCAGTAGTCGGGCTCCAACTAATGAAAAACTGTTTTTT,CASSRAPTNEKLFF
.,TRBJ1-2,TRBV28,.,TGTGCCAGCCGTCGACCGCCCGATAACTATGGCTACACCTTC,CASRRPPDNYGYTF
.,TRBJ2-5,TRBV9,.,TGTGCCAGCAGCGTAGAAGGGCGCCAAGAGACCCAGTACTTC,CASSVEGRQETQYF
.,TRBJ1-1,TRBV28,.,TGTGCCAGCGTGGACCGGCGGAACACTGAAGCTTTCTTT,CASVDRRNTEAFF
.,TRBJ1-3,TRBV2,once,TGTGCCAGCAAGAGGGGAGTCGGTGGAAACACCATATATTTT,CASKRGVGGNTIYF
.,TRBJ2-1,TRBV7-2,once,TGTGCCAGCAGCTTAGTGTCCGGGAACAATGAGCAGTTCTTC,CASSLVSGNNEQFF
TRBD2,TRBJ2-1,TRBV11-2,.,TGTGCCAGCAGCGTTAGCGGGAGGATTAACAATGAGCAGTTCTTC,CASSVSGRINNEQFF
TRBD1,TRBJ1-1,TRBV5-1,.,TGCGCCAGCAGCTCCCGGACAGGGAGGGTTACTGAAGCTTTCTTT,CASSSRTGRVTEAFF
.,TRBJ1-1,TRBV28,.,TGTGCCAGCAGTCCCTCGGGGACTGAAGCTTTCTTT,CASSPSGTEAFF
.,TRBJ2-2,TRBV7-9,.,TGTGCCAGCAGCCGCCAGCTTGTGGGGCGGGACACCGGGGAGCTGTTTTTT,CASSRQLVGRDTGELFF